This T cell receptor beta chain was retrieved from a study of cytomegalovirus exposure and HLA in healthy donors. Profiled with immunoSEQ multiplex PCR; TCRdb holds only in-frame clones, not every one. This sample has about 49,000 clones; approximately 95% occur once, and the top ten carry 6.5% to 9.5%. Notes on the study in general: Testing in vitro showed a few CMV-associated chains specific for CMV antigens. The study put 150 to 200 TCR beta chains on its list as cytomegalovirus-associated. Reported results showed that the classifier diagnosed cytomegalovirus status with high specificity and sensitivity.

The CDR3 is 14 amino acids. Germline values: CDR1 MDHEN, CDR2 SYDVKM. The germline V and J ends were trimmed by 5 bases and 6 bases, with 16 bases remaining between them. This clone was seen just once. Antigen: not known. This chain links TRBV28 with TRBJ1-2, with D possibly TRBD1 on 5 matching bases. Sequenced: PBMCs. The receptor comes from a woman between 18 and 29 years old in good health and CMV-seropositive. The DNA of the CDR3 is TGTGCCAGCAGTAGGACAACAGCTATCGATGGCTACACCTTC. The encoded protein is CASSRTTAIDGYTF.